The clone carrying this T cell receptor (beta chain) was recorded at least ten times. The antigen is not known. Genomic DNA served as template for TCR beta VDJ and CDR3 profiling. Using its own MiXCR run on the reads, TCRdb lists one record per CDR3 protein. The sample has about 180,000 distinct CDR3 sequences; about half are singletons. V was pared by 6 bases and J by 2 bases, with 7 bases of the junction left unmatched. The CDR3 totals 14 residues. Germline V gene sequence: CDR1 DFQATT, CDR2 SNEGSKA (reference sequence). The authors sequenced patients whose flow cytometry had shown CD8+CD57+ cell expansion. Every patient presented with severe acquired aplastic anemia. Patients were untreated when blood was sampled. These data belong to a study of CD8+CD57+ T cells in acquired aplastic anemia. Study background: Sorting CD4+ and CD8+ cells gave DNA averaging roughly 3.2 ug.

Findings and limits, study-wide: Overlap between patients and controls comprised twenty-nine CD8+ CDR3 sequences.

This chain links TRBV20-1 with TRBJ1-5; 7 nucleotides agree with TRBD1. Sequencing used sorted CD4+, CD8+, or CD8+CD57+ T cells (not recorded which) from PBMCs. The sequence was collected from a human donor with aplastic anemia. For the CDR3, the DNA is TGCAGTGCCAGGGGGACCTTGGGCAATCAGCCCCAGCATTTT. Residues: CSARGTLGNQPQHF.